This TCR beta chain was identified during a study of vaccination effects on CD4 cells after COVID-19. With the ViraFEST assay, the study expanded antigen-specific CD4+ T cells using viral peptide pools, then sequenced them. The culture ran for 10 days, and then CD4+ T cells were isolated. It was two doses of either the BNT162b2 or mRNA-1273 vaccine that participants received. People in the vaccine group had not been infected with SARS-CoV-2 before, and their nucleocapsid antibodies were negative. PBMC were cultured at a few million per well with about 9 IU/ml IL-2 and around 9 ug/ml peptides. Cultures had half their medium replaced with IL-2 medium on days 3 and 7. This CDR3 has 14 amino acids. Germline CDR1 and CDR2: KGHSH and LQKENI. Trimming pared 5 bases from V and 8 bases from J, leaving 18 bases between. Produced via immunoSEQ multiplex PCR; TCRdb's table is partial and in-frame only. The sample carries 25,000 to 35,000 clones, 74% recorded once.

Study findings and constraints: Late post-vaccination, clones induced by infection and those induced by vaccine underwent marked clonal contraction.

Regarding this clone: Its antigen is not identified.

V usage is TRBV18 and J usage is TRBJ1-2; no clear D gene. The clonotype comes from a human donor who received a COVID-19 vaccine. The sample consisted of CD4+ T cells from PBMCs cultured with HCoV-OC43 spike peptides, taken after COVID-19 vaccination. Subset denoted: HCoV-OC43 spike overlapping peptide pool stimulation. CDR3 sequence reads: CASSTTRFWEGYTF. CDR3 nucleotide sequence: TGTGCCAGCTCAACCACCCGATTTTGGGAGGGCTACACCTTC.